These 15 T cell receptor beta chains were all obtained from the same sample, sequenced in a study of blood T cell repertoires in COVID-19. The assay was immunoSEQ multiplex PCR, and TCRdb's table has in-frame clones only and misses some. The sample includes several thousand clones, 84% seen only once; the top ten take around 12%. The sample comprised peripheral blood. These receptors originate from a human donor with active COVID-19. The donor label of this sample is uncertain.

The CDR3 sequence: CAGDYSGELFF. The CDR3 DNA follows: TGTGCCGGTGACTATTCCGGGGAGCTGTTTTTT. This chain links TRBV30 with TRBJ2-2, with D tentatively TRBD2 (5 bases). V lost 8 bases to trimming and J lost 6 bases, with 10 bases between them. CDR3 length: 11 residues. Looked up from germline, CDR1 is GTSNPN and CDR2 is SVGIG (reference sequence).

Only one count was recorded for this clone. The chain links TRBV7-8 to TRBJ2-1; 9 bases map to TRBD1. Germline CDR1 and CDR2: SGHVS and FQNEAQ. J lost 7 bases, V lost 2 bases, and 6 bases had no gene match. The CDR3 loop spans 15 amino acids. The CDR3 region is CASSLRWDRENEQFF. DNA of the CDR3: TGTGCCAGCAGCTTACGCTGGGACAGGGAAAATGAGCAGTTCTTC.

This rearrangement joins TRBV4-1 to TRBJ1-2; 7 nucleotides agree with TRBD1. V lost 2 bases and J lost 6; bases outside the gene matches: 6. Germline V gene sequence: CDR1 MGHRA, CDR2 YSYEKL. This CDR3 is 14 amino acids long. In DNA, the CDR3 is TGCGCCAGCAGCCAAATGGGACAGCGAGATGGCTACACCTTC. Translation gives CASSQMGQRDGYTF.

This rearrangement joins TRBV6-5 to TRBJ1-1; no clear D gene. The CDR3 runs 13 residues. Germline V gene lookup returns CDR1 MNHEY and CDR2 SVGAGI. Between the trimmed V and J ends, which lost 2 bases and 4 bases, there was a span of 8 bases. This chain's CDR3 is CASSYGGSTEAFF. The CDR3 DNA follows: TGTGCCAGCAGTTACGGTGGGAGCACTGAAGCTTTCTTT.

This clone turned up a few times. This chain connects TRBV4-3 to TRBJ2-2; 8 nucleotides agree with TRBD1. Germline trimming cut 4 bases from V and 1 base from J; bases unmatched to any gene: 5. Germline loops: CDR1 LGHNA, CDR2 YSLEER. The CDR3 totals 16 residues. The CDR3 bases are TGCGCCAGCAGCCCATTGGGGACAGGGAACACCGGGGAGCTGTTTTTT. This gives the protein CASSPLGTGNTGELFF.

The V call is TRBV12-3 or TRBV12-4, the J call TRBJ2-3, with a possible D match to TRBD1 (5 bases). V lost 4 bases, J lost 6 bases, and 8 bases lay in between. The CDR3 is 12 amino acids. CDR3 protein: CASSSGSDTQYF. In nucleotides, the CDR3 is TGTGCCAGCAGTTCAGGGTCGGATACGCAGTATTTT.

J is TRBJ2-5 and V is TRBV5-1; TRBD2 aligns across 7 bases. CDR3 size: 14 residues. CDR1 SGHRS and CDR2 YFSETQ come from the germline V gene. The J segment lost 4 bases and the V segment lost 1 base, leaving 4 bases of the junction unmatched. CDR3 DNA sequence: TGCGCCAGCAGCTTGATGCAGCGGGGAGAGACCCAGTACTTC. Protein product: CASSLMQRGETQYF.

The chain has TRBV5-6 and TRBJ1-5; D uncertain. From germline, CDR1 is SGHDT and CDR2 YYEEEE. This CDR3 comprises 17 residues. V was cut by 4 bases and J by 1 base, with 18 bases left in between. The CDR3, as DNA: TGTGCCAGCAGCCGAACGGGGTGGGGAAGAAGCAATCAGCCCCAGCATTTT. Protein product: CASSRTGWGRSNQPQHF.

The genes are TRBV19 and TRBJ2-2; tentatively, D is TRBD1 (6 bases). V dropped 3 bases and J dropped 0 bases, with 11 bases sitting between them. The CDR3 runs 16 residues. Germline V gene lookup returns CDR1 LNHDA and CDR2 SQIVND (reference sequence). The CDR3 sequence: CASSIMGTSNTGELFF. The DNA for the CDR3 is TGTGCCAGTAGTATTATGGGGACATCGAACACCGGGGAGCTGTTTTTT.

The DNA of the CDR3 is TGCGCCAGCAGCGCCCGGGACAGGGGTGGTGGAAACACCATATATTTT. Its translation is CASSARDRGGGNTIYF. This chain connects TRBV5-1 to TRBJ1-3; 10 bases line up with TRBD1. The CDR3 runs 16 residues. Germline values: CDR1 SGHRS, CDR2 YFSETQ. With 4 bases clipped from V and 3 bases from J, the junction kept 7 bases outside the gene matches. Complete variable domain (other parts from reference TRBV5-1 and TRBJ1-3): KAGVTQTPRYLIKTRGQQVTLSCSPISGHRSVSWYQQTPGQGLQFLFEYFSETQRNKGNFPGRFSGRQFSNSRSEMNVSTLELGDSALYLCASSARDRGGGNTIYFGEGSWLTVV.

This clone occurred once. V usage is TRBV12-3 or TRBV12-4 and J usage is TRBJ2-3, with unresolved D. Trimming pared 7 bases from V and 1 base from J, leaving 9 bases between. The CDR3 covers 13 residues. The CDR3 here is CASKASGTDTQYF. The DNA of the CDR3 is TGTGCCAGCAAAGCGTCCGGCACAGATACGCAGTATTTT.

By share, this clone counts as large. This chain links TRBV7-9 with TRBJ2-7; D remains unclear. Germline CDR1 and CDR2: SEHNR and FQNEAQ (reference sequence). The CDR3 totals 11 residues. V was pared by 5 bases and J by 10 bases, with 12 bases between. CDR3 in amino acids: CASSADILQYF. The CDR3 DNA sequence: TGTGCCAGCAGCGCCGATATACTCCAGTACTTC.

V usage is TRBV19 and J usage is TRBJ2-7, with 10 nucleotides matching TRBD1. Trimming removed 6 bases from V and 6 bases from J; junction bases left unmatched: 11. Germline V lookup: CDR1 LNHDA, CDR2 SQIVND (reference sequence). The CDR3 spans 15 residues. In nucleotides, the CDR3 is TGTGCCAGTAGCGTAAGACAGGGGGCCCTCACCGAGCAGTACTTC. Encoded protein: CASSVRQGALTEQYF.

V usage is TRBV15 and J usage is TRBJ2-2; TRBD2 agrees at 12 bases. The length of the CDR3 is 15 residues. In germline, CDR1 is LNHNV, CDR2 YYDKDF (reference sequence). The junction had 3 bases not matched to a gene; V was cut back by 9 bases and J by 1 base. The CDR3 here is CATKTSGRNTGELFF. CDR3 DNA: TGTGCCACTAAGACTAGCGGGAGGAACACCGGGGAGCTGTTTTTT.

The CDR3 bases are TGTGCCATCAGTGAGTGGGTACAGTTCTCTGGAAACACCATATATTTT. Protein: CAISEWVQFSGNTIYF. The chain recombines TRBV10-3 with TRBJ1-3; D is undetermined. The length of the CDR3 is 16 residues. Trimming removed 1 base at V and 0 bases at J, with 10 bases between. The V gene's germline CDR1 is ENHRY and CDR2 SYGVKD.